The following is a TCR beta chain sequence with its context. This specimen comes from a study of CD8 T cells in Susac syndrome. Trimming took 2 bases from V and 3 from J, leaving 2 bases between them. Germline V CDR1 and CDR2: GTSNPN, SVGIG (reference sequence). CDR3 length: 12 amino acids. From blood CD8+ and CD4+ T cells, the TCR beta chain was sequenced. Isolation of CD8+ and CD4+ T cells was performed negatively, whereas enrichment of TEMRA cells was done by FACS. After extraction with the RNeasy kit, about 0.5 to 1 ug of the RNA was reverse transcribed using random hexamers. Multiplex immunoSEQ PCR targeted 54 Vbeta and 13 Jbeta TCR beta segments. TCRdb re-analysed the immunoSEQ multiplex PCR reads in MiXCR, keeping a single row per CDR3 protein. The sample has hundreds of thousands of distinct CDR3 sequences, 85% seen once.

The chain links TRBV30 to TRBJ1-6; D is unresolved. The sequenced sample consisted of CD8+ T cells from PBMCs. The receptor was derived from a human donor with multiple sclerosis. The CDR3 spells CAWSHYNSPLHF. CDR3 bases: TGTGCCTGGAGTCACTATAATTCACCCCTCCACTTT.